The 3 T cell receptor beta chains below come from one sample, sequenced in a study of blood T cell repertoires in COVID-19. This table comes from immunoSEQ multiplex PCR, and its TCRdb copy is limited to in-frame clones, with some not included. The sample records 70,000 to 90,000 clones, 75% to 90% being singletons. The specimen sequenced was peripheral blood. Receptors originate from a man aged 55-75 years with acute or convalescent COVID-19.

This chain uses TRBV5-1 with TRBJ2-3; 7 positions agree with TRBD1. Germline-derived CDR1 and CDR2 are SGHRS and YFSETQ. The CDR3 extends over 16 amino acids. V dropped 8 bases and J dropped 0; count of bases not matched to a gene: 12. The CDR3, as DNA: TGCGCCAGTAATAACAGGGGATTCTCTAGCACAGATACGCAGTATTTT. It encodes CASNNRGFSSTDTQYF. Supplemented by reference TRBV5-1 and TRBJ2-3, the full variable domain reads KAGVTQTPRYLIKTRGQQVTLSCSPISGHRSVSWYQQTPGQGLQFLFEYFSETQRNKGNFPGRFSGRQFSNSRSEMNVSTLELGDSALYLCASNNRGFSSTDTQYFGPGTRLTVL.

V gene TRBV6-5 combines with J gene TRBJ2-7; 10 bases map to TRBD1. Germline trimming cut 7 bases from V and 6 bases from J; bases unmatched to any gene: 12. Germline V CDR1 and CDR2: MNHEY, SVGAGI. CDR3 size: 15 residues. The CDR3 nucleotides are TGTGCCAGCACCCTCACTGGGACAGGGGTTGGCGAGCAGTACTTC. It is translated as CASTLTGTGVGEQYF.

The table lists this clone with a count of one. The V gene is TRBV29-1, the J gene TRBJ1-2; 10 nucleotides match TRBD1. Germline lookup yields CDR1 SQVTM and CDR2 ANQGSEA. The CDR3 consists of 16 residues. The V and J ends lost 0 bases and 5 bases, in that order; junction bases with no gene match: 9. CDR3 in DNA: TGCAGCGTTGAAGATCGGGACAGGGGAAAAGGTTATGGCTACACCTTC. Translating it yields CSVEDRDRGKGYGYTF.